A selection of T cell receptor beta chains follows, all from one sample in a study of blood T cell repertoires in COVID-19. Method: immunoSEQ multiplex PCR; TCRdb's copy keeps in-frame clones and lacks some. The sample has roughly 170,000 clones; just under 90% are singletons. Source material: peripheral blood. These TCRs come from a woman aged 70-85 years with COVID-19, enrolled during active disease. CDR3s include the opening cysteine and the closing phenylalanine or tryptophan. Each record gives: V gene, D gene, clone size, J gene, CDR3 DNA, CDR3 protein. D genes are given only for firm matches. Clone size, where shown, is once, few, many, or a class for clones that have expanded.

V: TRBV28
D: NA
size: NA
J: TRBJ1-1
DNA: TGTGCCAGCACCCCCGGGGAGCAGAACACTGAAGCTTTCTTT
CDR3: CASTPGEQNTEAFF

V: TRBV6-5
D: TRBD2
size: NA
J: TRBJ2-1
DNA: TGTGCCAGCGGACTAGCGGGAGCCTACAATGAGCAGTTCTTC
CDR3: CASGLAGAYNEQFF

V: TRBV7-3
D: NA
size: NA
J: TRBJ2-1
DNA: TGTGCCAGCAGCGCTTCAGCGGGCTACAATGAGCAGTTCTTC
CDR3: CASSASAGYNEQFF

V: TRBV7-2
D: TRBD1
size: NA
J: TRBJ2-1
DNA: TGTGCCAGCAGCTTAGCAGGACAGGGTAGGGTCAATGAGCAGTTCTTC
CDR3: CASSLAGQGRVNEQFF

V: TRBV18
D: NA
size: NA
J: TRBJ1-2
DNA: TGTGCCAGCCGCCTTACCGGGGAGCAGGATGGCTACACCTTC
CDR3: CASRLTGEQDGYTF

V: TRBV5-1
D: TRBD2
size: NA
J: TRBJ2-7
DNA: TGCGCCAGCAGGCCGGCCGGGAGGGGGACCCCCGAGCAGTACTTC
CDR3: CASRPAGRGTPEQYF

V: TRBV28
D: NA
size: NA
J: TRBJ1-1
DNA: TGTGCCAGCAGGTATACGGGCACTGAAGCTTTCTTT
CDR3: CASRYTGTEAFF

V: TRBV7-9
D: NA
size: NA
J: TRBJ2-7
DNA: TGTGCCAGCAGCACCAATCCGACAGAGCCCTACGAGCAGTACTTC
CDR3: CASSTNPTEPYEQYF

V: TRBV6-2/TRBV6-3
D: TRBD2
size: NA
J: TRBJ2-1
DNA: TGTGCCAGCAGTTATTCTAGCGGGAGGGCCTGGATCGATGAGCAGTTCTTC
CDR3: CASSYSSGRAWIDEQFF

V: TRBV5-6
D: TRBD1
size: once
J: TRBJ1-2
DNA: TGTGCCAGCAGCAGACAGGGGGCGGCCTATGGCTACACCTTC
CDR3: CASSRQGAAYGYTF

V: TRBV28
D: TRBD1
size: NA
J: TRBJ1-1
DNA: TGTGCCAGCAGCCTCGGACAGGGTAACACTGAAGCTTTCTTT
CDR3: CASSLGQGNTEAFF

V: TRBV11-2
D: NA
size: NA
J: TRBJ2-1
DNA: TGTGCCAGCAGCTTAGGGACAGTCAATGAGCAGTTCTTC
CDR3: CASSLGTVNEQFF

V: TRBV11-2
D: NA
size: NA
J: TRBJ1-1
DNA: TGTGCCAGCAGCTCGGAGACCCGCGAAGCTTTCTTT
CDR3: CASSSETREAFF

V: TRBV9
D: TRBD2
size: NA
J: TRBJ2-5
DNA: TGTGCCAGCAGCTCAACTAGCGGGGCGACGAAGACCCAGTACTTC
CDR3: CASSSTSGATKTQYF

V: TRBV28
D: TRBD1
size: NA
J: TRBJ1-5
DNA: TGTGCCAGCAGTTTTGTTACAGGGGTAAGCAATCAGCCCCAGCATTTT
CDR3: CASSFVTGVSNQPQHF

V: TRBV7-9
D: TRBD1
size: NA
J: TRBJ1-3
DNA: TGTGCCAGCAGCCTCGTCGGACAGGGGGGAAACACCATATATTTT
CDR3: CASSLVGQGGNTIYF

V: TRBV9
D: NA
size: NA
J: TRBJ1-1
DNA: TGTGCCAGCAGCGTAGTGGGGGGGAACACTGAAGCTTTCTTT
CDR3: CASSVVGGNTEAFF

V: TRBV19
D: NA
size: NA
J: TRBJ1-2
DNA: TGTGCCAGTAGACGACAACCCTCTAACTATGGCTACACCTTC
CDR3: CASRRQPSNYGYTF

V: TRBV4-1
D: NA
size: NA
J: TRBJ1-6
DNA: TGCGCCAGCAGCCAAGACCCAGGGGCACCCCTCCACTTT
CDR3: CASSQDPGAPLHF

V: TRBV5-1
D: NA
size: NA
J: TRBJ1-5
DNA: TGCGCCAGCAGCTTGTCCTCAGGGGCGCAGCCCCAGCATTTT
CDR3: CASSLSSGAQPQHF

V: TRBV4-2
D: NA
size: NA
J: TRBJ1-6
DNA: TGTGCCAGCAGCCAAGGTTTACAGGCCTATAATTCACCCCTCCACTTT
CDR3: CASSQGLQAYNSPLHF

V: TRBV4-2
D: NA
size: NA
J: TRBJ2-7
DNA: TGTGCCAGCAGCCCGGGGAATAGTCGCGAGCAGTACTTC
CDR3: CASSPGNSREQYF

V: TRBV15
D: NA
size: NA
J: TRBJ2-1
DNA: TGTGCCACCAGCAGAGATTTCGGGAGCGATGAGCAGTTCTTC
CDR3: CATSRDFGSDEQFF

V: TRBV11-2
D: TRBD2
size: once
J: TRBJ2-1
DNA: TGTGCCAGCAGCTTAGGGCCACTAGCGCTAAGAATCTATGAGCAGTTCTTC
CDR3: CASSLGPLALRIYEQFF

V: TRBV9
D: NA
size: NA
J: TRBJ2-5
DNA: TGTGCCAGCAGCAACGGGGGAAGGGCTCAAGAGACCCAGTACTTC
CDR3: CASSNGGRAQETQYF

V: TRBV6-2/TRBV6-3
D: TRBD1
size: NA
J: TRBJ1-1
DNA: TGTGCCAGCACTTACCGGGGACAGGGCTCCACTGAAGCTTTCTTT
CDR3: CASTYRGQGSTEAFF

V: TRBV29-1
D: TRBD2
size: once
J: TRBJ2-7
DNA: TGCAGCGTTGTCGGTGGGAGGGCCAACGAGCAGTACTTC
CDR3: CSVVGGRANEQYF

V: TRBV15
D: TRBD1
size: NA
J: TRBJ2-1
DNA: TGTGCCACCAGCAGAGAACAGGGGGGCACCTACAATGAGCAGTTCTTC
CDR3: CATSREQGGTYNEQFF

V: TRBV18
D: NA
size: NA
J: TRBJ2-1
DNA: TGTGCCAGCTCACCAGGCCGCACGGGATACAATGAGCAGTTCTTC
CDR3: CASSPGRTGYNEQFF

V: TRBV27
D: NA
size: NA
J: TRBJ1-5
DNA: TGTGCCAGCAGGCCTCTGGGGGCGGGTAATCAGCCCCAGCATTTT
CDR3: CASRPLGAGNQPQHF

V: TRBV9
D: NA
size: NA
J: TRBJ2-5
DNA: TGTGCCAGCAGCGTAGAGGAGTTAGGGAGGACCCAGTACTTC
CDR3: CASSVEELGRTQYF

V: TRBV28
D: TRBD1
size: NA
J: TRBJ2-7
DNA: TGTGCCAGCAGTCCCGATTGGGACAGCTACGAGCAGTACTTC
CDR3: CASSPDWDSYEQYF

V: TRBV12-3/TRBV12-4
D: TRBD1
size: few
J: TRBJ1-5
DNA: TGTGCCAGCAGCCGGACAGGGATACAGCCCCAGCATTTT
CDR3: CASSRTGIQPQHF

V: TRBV28
D: TRBD1
size: NA
J: TRBJ1-5
DNA: TGTGCCAGCAGTACCCCGCAAGGGGGCTTGCAGCCCCAGCATTTT
CDR3: CASSTPQGGLQPQHF

V: TRBV6-6
D: TRBD2
size: NA
J: TRBJ2-3
DNA: TGTGCCAGCAAAGTGAATAGCGGGAGGGGGGATACGCAGTATTTT
CDR3: CASKVNSGRGDTQYF

V: TRBV28
D: TRBD1
size: NA
J: TRBJ1-2
DNA: TGTGCCAGCAGTAAAACCGGGACAGGGCTCTATGGCTACACCTTC
CDR3: CASSKTGTGLYGYTF

V: TRBV7-6
D: NA
size: NA
J: TRBJ1-3
DNA: TGTGCCAGCAGCTTCCGCGGGGCTGGAAACACCATATATTTT
CDR3: CASSFRGAGNTIYF

V: TRBV29-1
D: NA
size: few
J: TRBJ2-7
DNA: TGCAGCGTTGAAACAGGGACCTACGAGCAGTACTTC
CDR3: CSVETGTYEQYF

V: TRBV4-3
D: TRBD1
size: NA
J: TRBJ2-7
DNA: TGCGCCAGCAGCCAAGATGGGCAGGGGGCTTACGAGCAGTACTTC
CDR3: CASSQDGQGAYEQYF

V: TRBV5-4
D: NA
size: NA
J: TRBJ2-2
DNA: TGTGCCAGCAGCCCGACTGGCCAGGGGAGTCCCGGGGAGCTGTTTTTT
CDR3: CASSPTGQGSPGELFF

V: TRBV11-3
D: TRBD1
size: NA
J: TRBJ2-3
DNA: TGTGCCAGCAGCACGACAGGGGACGGCACAGATACGCAGTATTTT
CDR3: CASSTTGDGTDTQYF

V: TRBV10-3
D: TRBD2
size: NA
J: TRBJ2-3
DNA: TGTGCCATCAGCCCCGGGACTAGTAGCACAGATACGCAGTATTTT
CDR3: CAISPGTSSTDTQYF

V: TRBV7-2
D: NA
size: once
J: TRBJ2-2
DNA: TGTGCCAGCAGCTTACGTAGTAGCCACACCGGGGAGCTGTTTTTT
CDR3: CASSLRSSHTGELFF

V: TRBV3-1/TRBV3-2
D: NA
size: once
J: TRBJ2-3
DNA: TGTGCCAGCAGCCAAGGGTCCTGGGGGGCAGATACGCAGTATTTT
CDR3: CASSQGSWGADTQYF

V: TRBV7-2
D: NA
size: NA
J: TRBJ2-1
DNA: TGTGCCAGCAGCTTATTTTCCGGGACATCCCTGCCCAATGAGCAGTTCTTC
CDR3: CASSLFSGTSLPNEQFF

V: TRBV28
D: TRBD2
size: NA
J: TRBJ2-3
DNA: TGTGCCAGCAGTTTACTAGCGGAGGGAAGCACAGATACGCAGTATTTT
CDR3: CASSLLAEGSTDTQYF

V: TRBV7-3
D: TRBD1
size: NA
J: TRBJ1-1
DNA: TGTGCCAGCAGCTGGACAGGGTACACTGAAGCTTTCTTT
CDR3: CASSWTGYTEAFF

V: TRBV5-1
D: NA
size: once
J: TRBJ2-5
DNA: TGCGCCAGCAGCTTGGGACTACAAGAGACCCAGTACTTC
CDR3: CASSLGLQETQYF

V: TRBV28
D: NA
size: NA
J: TRBJ2-3
DNA: TGTGCCAGCACCGCACCGGGAAGCACAGATACGCAGTATTTT
CDR3: CASTAPGSTDTQYF

V: TRBV7-3
D: NA
size: NA
J: TRBJ2-7
DNA: TGTGCCAGCAGCTCGACCGACAATTCCTACGAGCAGTACTTC
CDR3: CASSSTDNSYEQYF

V: TRBV7-2
D: TRBD1
size: NA
J: TRBJ1-5
DNA: TGTGCCAGCGCTCGACAGGGGAGGGTGGATCAGCCCCAGCATTTT
CDR3: CASARQGRVDQPQHF

V: TRBV19
D: NA
size: NA
J: TRBJ2-3
DNA: TGTGCCACTTCTAGTTTATCTAGCACAGATACGCAGTATTTT
CDR3: CATSSLSSTDTQYF

V: TRBV6-5
D: NA
size: NA
J: TRBJ1-2
DNA: TGTGCCAGCAGTTCGGGGTTTTATGGCTACACCTTC
CDR3: CASSSGFYGYTF

V: TRBV6-2/TRBV6-3
D: NA
size: NA
J: TRBJ2-5
DNA: TGTGCCAGCAGTTACGTTCAGGGTGTTAAAGAGACCCAGTACTTC
CDR3: CASSYVQGVKETQYF

V: TRBV2
D: NA
size: once
J: TRBJ2-3
DNA: TGTGCCAGCGGGAACAGGAGGGCCACAGATACGCAGTATTTT
CDR3: CASGNRRATDTQYF

V: TRBV10-3
D: TRBD2
size: NA
J: TRBJ2-7
DNA: TGTGCCATCAGCCAGCGGGAGTTGGCCAACGAGCAGTACTTC
CDR3: CAISQRELANEQYF

V: TRBV15
D: NA
size: NA
J: TRBJ2-3
DNA: TGTGCCACCAGCAGAGTTCAAGCGGGCGCTACGCAGTATTTT
CDR3: CATSRVQAGATQYF

V: TRBV30
D: NA
size: NA
J: TRBJ1-6
DNA: TGTGCCTGGAGTGGCAACCGGGATTCACCCCTCCACTTT
CDR3: CAWSGNRDSPLHF

V: TRBV6-5
D: NA
size: NA
J: TRBJ1-2
DNA: TGTGCCAGCTCTAGGGCAGGGAACGGCTACACCTTC
CDR3: CASSRAGNGYTF

V: TRBV7-2
D: NA
size: NA
J: TRBJ2-1
DNA: TGTGCCAGCAGCTCCCGCGGGGTCTACAATGAGCAGTTCTTC
CDR3: CASSSRGVYNEQFF